This T cell receptor beta chain stems from a study of Graves' ophthalmopathy and Graves' hyperthyroidism (dated by TCRdb to the late 2010s). With regard to the full study: Peripheral blood samples were taken at the time of initial diagnosis, before any treatment was given. For independent validation, a separate cohort was made up of some 19 hyperthyroidism patients plus 17 patients who later progressed from hyperthyroidism to ophthalmopathy. TCR beta repertoire signatures were used to distinguish Graves' ophthalmopathy from Graves' hyperthyroidism and to predict progression to ophthalmopathy. To explore V-J signatures that separate ophthalmopathy from hyperthyroidism, a discovery set of about a hundred patients was enrolled, consisting of 43 with ophthalmopathy and roughly 57 with stable hyperthyroidism. Once sampling was done, hyperthyroidism patients were given methimazole at a starting dose of 30 mg daily, while ophthalmopathy patients were given high-dose intravenous methylprednisolone. In total, over 130 blood samples were TCR-sequenced: around 42 ophthalmopathy, about 75 hyperthyroidism and around 17 hyperthyroidism-to-ophthalmopathy patients. In roughly six hyperthyroidism patients, the T-cell repertoires found in thyroid tissue were compared with those found in blood. Paper-wide results and their limitations: Most expanded thyroid clonotypes with a frequency above 0.001 also appeared in blood, which suggests that blood repertoires may reflect the immune response in the thyroid. No statistical method was used to predetermine the sample size, and group allocation was not hidden from the investigators. In validation, the model predicted ophthalmopathy progression with about 71% sensitivity and roughly 72% specificity; roughly 11 predicted patients were CT-confirmed with GO in a median of 6.5 months. In cross-validation, the 13-signature model distinguished ophthalmopathy from stable hyperthyroidism with roughly 90% sensitivity and approximately 81% specificity, and in the test set the corresponding values were around 78% and 73%.

For repertoire sequencing, the TCR beta CDR3 regions were amplified from RNA transcripts. The first round was an RT-PCR using HTBI primers with the Qiagen OneStep RT-PCR kit, and this first round was followed by a second-round multiplex PCR, then size selection and purification. The libraries underwent paired-end sequencing with 100 bp reads on an Illumina HiSeq2000. In the authors' own workflow: Reads were processed with SOAPnuke, discarding reads with adapters, uncalled bases, mean Phred below 15, or no exact constant-primer or identifier match. COPE v1.2.5 was used to merge high-quality paired reads. Each unique nucleotide sequence was defined as a clonotype, and clonotypes were aligned to IMGT TRB V, D and J references with MiTCR v1.1. The analysis was limited to V-J combinations with a frequency above 0.0001, which together covered approximately 99% of the repertoires. A TCR clonal expansion and chaos score per V-J combination was defined as the ratio of F50 clonal expansion to chaos observed in the TCRdist matrix. Welch's t-statistics and random forest were used to reduce the features to 10 to 15 V-J combinations, which were then used as input to a naive Bayes classifier. The Morisita-Horn index was used to measure how similar the thyroid and blood repertoires were. TCRdb ran its own pipeline on the public reads, namely fastp trimming at Q25 and MiXCR clone calling, and kept in-frame beta chains. All rows with the same CDR3 protein become a single entry with the most common DNA and genes. The V and J calls and clone size come from TCRdb's table, not from the authors' own analysis. In all, the sample holds some 350,000 distinct CDR3 sequences, and roughly 17% of those were seen once. 2% to 3% of the sample is held by the ten biggest clonotypes.

This clonotype occurred many times. No antigen is known for it. No clone much larger than this one lies a single base away; base qualities are absent. A patient counted as having stable hyperthyroidism if there was no progression to ophthalmopathy within 18 months of follow-up. Hyperthyroidism patients were newly diagnosed, were aged 18 to 65 years, and had a disease duration under 2 months. Patients with other autoimmune diseases, uncontrolled infections, pregnancy or lactation were excluded. Clinical symptoms, serum thyroxine, TRAb, thyroid ultrasound and orbital computed tomography formed the basis of the diagnosis. Ficoll-Paque density gradient centrifugation was used to isolate PBMCs from 10 ml of fresh peripheral blood. Total RNA was extracted with Trizol reagent and quality-checked on an Agilent 2100 Bioanalyzer. Taken from cysteine to phenylalanine, the CDR3 has 18 residues. Only the CDR3 region is kept as DNA, spanning 54 bases read in frame from base 1. V gives up 2 bases and J gives up 9 bases, and the segment between their germline ends measures 26 bases. The germline V gene (reference sequence) gives CDR1 as MNHEY and CDR2 as SMNVEV.

This clonotype was obtained from an adult woman with stable Graves' hyperthyroidism. This receptor chain uses TRBV27 and TRBJ1-5, with no D gene named confidently. The sequencing sample was made of peripheral blood. CDR3 reads: CASSLPQTGVPPRWPQHF. The base sequence is TGTGCCAGCAGTTTACCCCAAACGGGAGTACCCCCAAGATGGCCCCAGCATTTT.